This T cell receptor (beta chain) was identified in a study of T cell responses to AZD1222 COVID-19 vaccine. CDR1 is SGHDT and CDR2 is YYEEEE in the germline V gene. With 4 bases removed from V and 6 bases from J, the gap between germline ends came to 10 bases. CDR3 length: 13 amino acids. Only in-frame clones appear in the TCRdb table, and some are missing; sequencing was by immunoSEQ multiplex PCR. The table has about 96,000 clones, 80% to 90% seen once. This clone was recorded only once. J is TRBJ1-4 and V is TRBV5-6; D remains ambiguous. Sample: peripheral blood, taken on day 0 of AZD1222 vaccination. The clonotype was recovered from an adult in good health. The DNA of the CDR3 is TGTGCCAGCAGCCAATGGGAATATGAAAAACTGTTTTTT. The encoded protein is CASSQWEYEKLFF.